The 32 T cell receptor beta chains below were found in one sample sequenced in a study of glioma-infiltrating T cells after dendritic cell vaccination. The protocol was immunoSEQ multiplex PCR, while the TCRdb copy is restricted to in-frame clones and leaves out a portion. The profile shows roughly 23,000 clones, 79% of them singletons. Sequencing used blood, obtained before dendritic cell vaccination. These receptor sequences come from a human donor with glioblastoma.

In DNA form, the CDR3 reads TGCGCCAGCAGGACTAGCGCTGTCTACGAGCAGTACTTC. Its translation is CASRTSAVYEQYF. The chain couples TRBV5-1 to TRBJ2-7; 8 bases line up with TRBD2. The CDR3 has 13 residues. Germline lookup yields CDR1 SGHRS and CDR2 YFSETQ. Trimming removed 5 bases from V and 3 bases from J; junction bases left unmatched: 4. The full variable domain, in which reference TRBV5-1 and TRBJ2-7 provide the parts outside the CDR3, is KAGVTQTPRYLIKTRGQQVTLSCSPISGHRSVSWYQQTPGQGLQFLFEYFSETQRNKGNFPGRFSGRQFSNSRSEMNVSTLELGDSALYLCASRTSAVYEQYFGPGTRLTVT.

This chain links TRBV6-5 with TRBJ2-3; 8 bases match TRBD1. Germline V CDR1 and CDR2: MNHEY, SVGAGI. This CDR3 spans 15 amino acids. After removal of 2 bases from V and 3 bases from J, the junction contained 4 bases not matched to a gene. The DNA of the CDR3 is TGTGCCAGCAGTTACCCAGGGGGCGCGACAGATACGCAGTATTTT. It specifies CASSYPGGATDTQYF.

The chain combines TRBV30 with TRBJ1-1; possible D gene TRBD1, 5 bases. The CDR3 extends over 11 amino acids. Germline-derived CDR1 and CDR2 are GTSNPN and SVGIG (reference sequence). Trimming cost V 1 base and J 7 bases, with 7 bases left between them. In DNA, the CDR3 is TGTGCCTGGAGTGGGCAGGGTGAAGCTTTCTTT. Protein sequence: CAWSGQGEAFF.

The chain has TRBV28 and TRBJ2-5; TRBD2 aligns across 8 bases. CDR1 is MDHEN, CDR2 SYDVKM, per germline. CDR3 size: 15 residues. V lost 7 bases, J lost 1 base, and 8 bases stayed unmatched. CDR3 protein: CASTSFTSGQETQYF. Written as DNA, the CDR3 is TGTGCCAGCACCTCGTTTACTAGCGGCCAAGAGACCCAGTACTTC. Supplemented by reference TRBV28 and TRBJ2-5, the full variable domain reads DVKVTQSSRYLVKRTGEKVFLECVQDMDHENMFWYRQDPGLGLRLIYFSYDVKMKEKGDIPEGYSVSREKKERFSLILESASTNQTSMYLCASTSFTSGQETQYFGPGTRLLVL.

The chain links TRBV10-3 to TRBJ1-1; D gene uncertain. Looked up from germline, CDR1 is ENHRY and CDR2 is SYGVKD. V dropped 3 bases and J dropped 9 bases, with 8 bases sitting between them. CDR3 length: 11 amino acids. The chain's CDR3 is CAISDAGKAFF. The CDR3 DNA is TGTGCCATCAGTGATGCGGGGAAAGCTTTCTTT.

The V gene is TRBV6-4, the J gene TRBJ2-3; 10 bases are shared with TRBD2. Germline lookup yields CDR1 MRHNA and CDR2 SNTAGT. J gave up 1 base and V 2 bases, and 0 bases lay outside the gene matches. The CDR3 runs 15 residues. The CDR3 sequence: CASSDLAGGTDTQYF. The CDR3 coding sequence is TGTGCCAGCAGTGACCTAGCGGGAGGCACAGATACGCAGTATTTT.

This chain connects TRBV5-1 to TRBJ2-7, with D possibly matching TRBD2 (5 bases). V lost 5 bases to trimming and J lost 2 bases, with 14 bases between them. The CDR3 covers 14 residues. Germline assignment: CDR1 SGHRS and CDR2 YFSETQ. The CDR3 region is CASRYLSGTYEQYF. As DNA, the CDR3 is TGCGCCAGCAGGTACCTTTCCGGGACCTACGAGCAGTACTTC. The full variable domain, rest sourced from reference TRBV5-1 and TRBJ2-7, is KAGVTQTPRYLIKTRGQQVTLSCSPISGHRSVSWYQQTPGQGLQFLFEYFSETQRNKGNFPGRFSGRQFSNSRSEMNVSTLELGDSALYLCASRYLSGTYEQYFGPGTRLTVT.

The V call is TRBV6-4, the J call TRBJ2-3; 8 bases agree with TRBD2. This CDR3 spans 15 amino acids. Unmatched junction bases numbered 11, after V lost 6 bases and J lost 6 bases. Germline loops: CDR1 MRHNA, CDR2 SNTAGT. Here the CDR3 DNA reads TGTGCCAGCAGCGAAACTAGCGGAGCTGGGGATACGCAGTATTTT. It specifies CASSETSGAGDTQYF.

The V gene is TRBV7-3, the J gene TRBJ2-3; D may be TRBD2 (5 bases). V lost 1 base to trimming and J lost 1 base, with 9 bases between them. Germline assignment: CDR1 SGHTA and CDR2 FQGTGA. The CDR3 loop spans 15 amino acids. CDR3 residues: CASSLRGRGTDTQYF. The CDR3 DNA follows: TGTGCCAGCAGCTTAAGAGGGCGCGGCACAGATACGCAGTATTTT. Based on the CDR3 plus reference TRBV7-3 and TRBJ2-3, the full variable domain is GAGVSQTPSNKVTEKGKYVELRCDPISGHTALYWYRQSLGQGPEFLIYFQGTGAADDSGLPNDRFFAVRPEGSVSTLKIQRTERGDSAVYLCASSLRGRGTDTQYFGPGTRLTVL.

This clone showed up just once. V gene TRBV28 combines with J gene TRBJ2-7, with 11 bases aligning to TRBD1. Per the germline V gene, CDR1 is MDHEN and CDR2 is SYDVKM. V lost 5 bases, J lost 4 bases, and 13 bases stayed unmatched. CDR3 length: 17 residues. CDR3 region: CASSIQKRTGGRYEQYF. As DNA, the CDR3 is TGTGCCAGCAGTATCCAGAAACGGACAGGGGGCAGGTACGAGCAGTACTTC.

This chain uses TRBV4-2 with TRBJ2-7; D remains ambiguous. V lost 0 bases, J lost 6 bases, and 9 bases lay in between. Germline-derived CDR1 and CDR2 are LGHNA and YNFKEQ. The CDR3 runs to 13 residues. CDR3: CASSQDGSFEQYF. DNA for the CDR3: TGTGCCAGCAGCCAAGATGGTAGCTTCGAGCAGTACTTC.

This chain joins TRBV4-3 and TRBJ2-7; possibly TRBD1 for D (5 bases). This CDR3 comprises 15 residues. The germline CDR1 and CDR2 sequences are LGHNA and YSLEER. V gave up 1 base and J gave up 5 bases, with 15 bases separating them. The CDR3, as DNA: TGCGCCAGCAGCCAAGGTGCAGGGTTCTCAGACGAGCAGTACTTC. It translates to CASSQGAGFSDEQYF.

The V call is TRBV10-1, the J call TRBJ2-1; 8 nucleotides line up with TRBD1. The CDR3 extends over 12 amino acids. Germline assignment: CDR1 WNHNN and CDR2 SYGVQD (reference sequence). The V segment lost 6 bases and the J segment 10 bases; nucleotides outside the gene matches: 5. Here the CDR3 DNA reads TGCGCCAGCAGCCCAGGGGGCCTAGAGCAGTTCTTC. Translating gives CASSPGGLEQFF.

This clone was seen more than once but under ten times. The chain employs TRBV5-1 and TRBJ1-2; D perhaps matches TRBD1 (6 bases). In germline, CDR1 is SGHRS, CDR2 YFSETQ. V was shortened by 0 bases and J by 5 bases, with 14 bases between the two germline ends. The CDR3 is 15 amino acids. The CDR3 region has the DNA TGCGCCAGCAGCTTGGGACAGGCTCTTGGGTATGGCTACACCTTC. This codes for CASSLGQALGYGYTF.

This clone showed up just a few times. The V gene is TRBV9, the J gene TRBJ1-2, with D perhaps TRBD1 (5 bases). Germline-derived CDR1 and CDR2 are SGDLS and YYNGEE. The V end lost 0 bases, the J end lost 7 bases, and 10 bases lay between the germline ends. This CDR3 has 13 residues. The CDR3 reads CASSVEGMGGYTF. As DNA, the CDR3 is TGTGCCAGCAGCGTAGAGGGGATGGGTGGCTACACCTTC.

The CDR3 here is CASSLDGRKGGGYTF. CDR3 nucleotides: TGTGCCAGCAGCCTGGACGGGAGAAAGGGTGGTGGCTACACCTTC. This rearrangement joins TRBV7-9 to TRBJ1-2; unclear D gene. V gave up 5 bases and J gave up 7 bases, with 20 bases separating them. Germline V gene sequence: CDR1 SEHNR, CDR2 FQNEAQ (reference sequence). This CDR3 has 15 residues. Full variable domain (outside the CDR3, taken from reference TRBV7-9 and TRBJ1-2): DTGVSQNPRHKITKRGQNVTFRCDPISEHNRLYWYRQTLGQGPEFLTYFQNEAQLEKSRLLSDRFSAERPKGSFSTLEIQRTEQGDSAMYLCASSLDGRKGGGYTFGSGTRLTVV.

CDR3 bases: TGTGCCTGGAGTGTAATCTCAGGGTTGAAGACCCAGTACTTC. Translation: CAWSVISGLKTQYF. The chain has TRBV30 and TRBJ2-5; possibly TRBD1 for D (5 bases). The CDR3 is made up of 14 amino acids. The ends were cut back, 0 bases at V and 6 bases at J, with 14 bases in the middle. Germline V gene sequence: CDR1 GTSNPN, CDR2 SVGIG (reference sequence).

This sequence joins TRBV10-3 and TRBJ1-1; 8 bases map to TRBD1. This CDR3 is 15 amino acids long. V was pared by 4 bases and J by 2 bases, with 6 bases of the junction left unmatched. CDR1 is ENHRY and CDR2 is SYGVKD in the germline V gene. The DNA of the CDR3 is TGTGCCATCAGTGGCGGACAGGGAGGTAACACTGAAGCTTTCTTT. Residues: CAISGGQGGNTEAFF.

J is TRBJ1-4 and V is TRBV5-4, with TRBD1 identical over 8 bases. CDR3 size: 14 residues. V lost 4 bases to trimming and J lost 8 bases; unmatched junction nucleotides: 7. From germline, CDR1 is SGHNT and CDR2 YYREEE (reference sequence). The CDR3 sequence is CASSVTGVEEKLFF. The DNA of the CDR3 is TGTGCCAGCAGCGTGACAGGGGTGGAAGAAAAACTGTTTTTT.

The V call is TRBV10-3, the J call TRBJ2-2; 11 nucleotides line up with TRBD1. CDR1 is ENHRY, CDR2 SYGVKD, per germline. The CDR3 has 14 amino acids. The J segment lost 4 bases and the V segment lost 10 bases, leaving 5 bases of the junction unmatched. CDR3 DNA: TGTGCCACGGGGGGACAGGGGGGCACCGGGGAGCTGTTTTTT. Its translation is CATGGQGGTGELFF.

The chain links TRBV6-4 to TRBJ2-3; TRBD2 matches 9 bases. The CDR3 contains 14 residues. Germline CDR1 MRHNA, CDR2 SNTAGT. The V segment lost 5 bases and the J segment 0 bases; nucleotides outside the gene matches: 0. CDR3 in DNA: TGTGCCAGCAGTACTAGCGGGAGCACAGATACGCAGTATTTT. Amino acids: CASSTSGSTDTQYF.

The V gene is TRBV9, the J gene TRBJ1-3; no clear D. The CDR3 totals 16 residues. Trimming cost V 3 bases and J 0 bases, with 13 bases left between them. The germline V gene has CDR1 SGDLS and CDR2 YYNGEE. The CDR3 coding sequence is TGTGCCAGCAGCGACCCTATCGATTCCTCTGGAAACACCATATATTTT. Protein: CASSDPIDSSGNTIYF. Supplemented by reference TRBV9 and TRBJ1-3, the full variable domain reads DSGVTQTPKHLITATGQRVTLRCSPRSGDLSVYWYQQSLDQGLQFLIQYYNGEERAKGNILERFSAQQFPDLHSELNLSSLELGDSALYFCASSDPIDSSGNTIYFGEGSWLTVV.

The CDR3 is CASSMGGASSTDTQYF. In DNA form, the CDR3 reads TGTGCCAGTAGTATGGGGGGTGCTTCTAGCACAGATACGCAGTATTTT. The V call is TRBV19, the J call TRBJ2-3; D may be TRBD2 (6 bases). Trimming left V 3 bases short and J 0 bases short, with 13 bases between. Germline CDR1 LNHDA, CDR2 SQIVND (reference sequence). The CDR3 sequence is 16 residues long.

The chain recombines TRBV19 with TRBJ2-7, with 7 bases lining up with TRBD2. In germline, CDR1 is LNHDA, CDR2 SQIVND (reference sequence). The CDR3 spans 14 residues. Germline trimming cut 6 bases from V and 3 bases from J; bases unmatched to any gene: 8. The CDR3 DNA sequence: TGTGCCAGTAGCCCGGGACTAAAGGTCTACGAGCAGTACTTC. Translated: CASSPGLKVYEQYF.

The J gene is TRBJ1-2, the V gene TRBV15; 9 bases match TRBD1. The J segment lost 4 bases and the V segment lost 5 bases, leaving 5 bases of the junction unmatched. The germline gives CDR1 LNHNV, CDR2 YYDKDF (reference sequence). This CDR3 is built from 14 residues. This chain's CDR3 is CATSGPGQGYGYTF. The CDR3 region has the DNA TGTGCCACCAGCGGACCGGGACAGGGCTATGGCTACACCTTC.

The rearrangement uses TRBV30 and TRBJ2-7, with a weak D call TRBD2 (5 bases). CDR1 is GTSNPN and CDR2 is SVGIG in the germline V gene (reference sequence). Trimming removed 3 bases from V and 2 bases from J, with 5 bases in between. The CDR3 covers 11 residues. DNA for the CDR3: TGTGCCTGGAGACTAGCCTACGAGCAGTACTTC. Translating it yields CAWRLAYEQYF.

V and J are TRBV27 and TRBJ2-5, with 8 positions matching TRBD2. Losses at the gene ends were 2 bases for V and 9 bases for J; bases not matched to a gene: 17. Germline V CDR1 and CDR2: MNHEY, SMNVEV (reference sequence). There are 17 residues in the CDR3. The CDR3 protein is CASSLRRAGGPGGAQYF. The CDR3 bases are TGTGCCAGCAGTTTAAGGCGTGCGGGAGGCCCCGGGGGGGCCCAGTACTTC.

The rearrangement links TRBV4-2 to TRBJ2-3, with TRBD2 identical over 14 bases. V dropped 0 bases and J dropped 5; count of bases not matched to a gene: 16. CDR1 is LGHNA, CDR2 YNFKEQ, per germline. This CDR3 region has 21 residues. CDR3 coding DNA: TGTGCCAGCAGCCAAGATAGGGGGACTAGCGGGAGTCTGGGCTATGGAGATACGCAGTATTTT. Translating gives CASSQDRGTSGSLGYGDTQYF.

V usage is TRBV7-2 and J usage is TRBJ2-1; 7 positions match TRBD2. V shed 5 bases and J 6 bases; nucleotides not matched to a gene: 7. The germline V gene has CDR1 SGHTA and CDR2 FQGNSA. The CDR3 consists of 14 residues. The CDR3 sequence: CASSNRDYSNEQFF. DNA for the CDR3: TGTGCCAGCAGCAACCGGGACTACAGCAATGAGCAGTTCTTC.

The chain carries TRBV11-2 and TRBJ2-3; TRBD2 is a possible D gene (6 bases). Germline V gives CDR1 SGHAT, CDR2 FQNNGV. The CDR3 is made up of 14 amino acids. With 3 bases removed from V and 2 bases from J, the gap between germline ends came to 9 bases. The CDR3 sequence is CASSLAGITDTQYF. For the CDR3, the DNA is TGTGCCAGCAGCTTGGCGGGAATCACAGATACGCAGTATTTT. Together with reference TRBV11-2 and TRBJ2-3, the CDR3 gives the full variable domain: EAGVAQSPRYKIIEKRQSVAFWCNPISGHATLYWYQQILGQGPKLLIQFQNNGVVDDSQLPKDRFSAERLKGVDSTLKIQPAKLEDSAVYLCASSLAGITDTQYFGPGTRLTVL.

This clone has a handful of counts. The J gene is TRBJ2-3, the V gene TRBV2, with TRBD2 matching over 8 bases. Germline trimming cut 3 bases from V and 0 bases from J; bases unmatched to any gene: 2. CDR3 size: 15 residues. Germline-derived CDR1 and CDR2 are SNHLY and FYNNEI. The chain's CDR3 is CASSETSVSTDTQYF. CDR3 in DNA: TGTGCCAGCAGTGAGACTAGCGTAAGCACAGATACGCAGTATTTT.

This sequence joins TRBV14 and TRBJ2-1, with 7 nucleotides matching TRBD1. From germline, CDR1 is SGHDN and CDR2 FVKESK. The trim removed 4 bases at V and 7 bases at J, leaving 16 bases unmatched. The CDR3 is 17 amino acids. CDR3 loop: CASSLTTGRGNPNEQFF. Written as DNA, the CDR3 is TGTGCCAGCAGCCTAACTACCGGCAGGGGGAATCCAAATGAGCAGTTCTTC.